Presented here are 31 T cell receptor beta chains from one specimen sequenced in a study of shared clonotypes between healthy human individuals. Clones were read by immunoSEQ multiplex PCR, and TCRdb kept only the in-frame ones, dropping some. The repertoire consists of over a million clones, with approximately 80% occurring once and the leading ten covering roughly 0.57%. The sequenced material came from memory CD4+ T cells from PBMCs. The subset: CD45RA-negative fraction. The receptors come from a man younger than 35 in good health. Some clones in this sample may be carry-over from other donors' samples.

The chain employs TRBV7-9 and TRBJ2-5; 8 bases fit TRBD1. The CDR3 contains 16 residues. Germline trimming cut 4 bases from V and 7 bases from J; bases unmatched to any gene: 14. Germline CDR1 is SEHNR and CDR2 is FQNEAQ (reference sequence). The CDR3 loop reads CASSSRTGQYQGTQYF. CDR3 sequence (DNA): TGTGCCAGCAGCTCCAGGACAGGGCAGTACCAGGGGACCCAGTACTTC.

The gene calls are TRBV4-1 and TRBJ2-7; 8 bases align to TRBD1. After removal of 6 bases from V and 3 bases from J, the junction contained 10 bases not matched to a gene. The CDR3 has 15 amino acids. Germline V CDR1 and CDR2: MGHRA, YSYEKL. The CDR3 is CASRLGQGNFYEQYF. Written as DNA, the CDR3 is TGCGCCAGCAGACTTGGACAGGGCAACTTCTACGAGCAGTACTTC.

Concerning this clone: A single base separates this from a much larger clone, so it may be a read error. Within the sample, other DNA sequences also encode this same CDR3. The CDR3 nucleotides are TGTGCCAGCAGCTCCGCGGGTCAGGGACTCTACGAGCAGTACTTC. This translates into CASSSAGQGLYEQYF. J is TRBJ2-7 and V is TRBV28; D possibly corresponds to TRBD2 (6 bases). The length of the CDR3 is 15 residues. Trimming left V 6 bases short and J 3 bases short, with 18 bases between. The germline CDR1 and CDR2 sequences are MDHEN and SYDVKM.

A remark on this clone: Other DNA sequences in this specimen translate into the identical CDR3. The chain combines TRBV7-9 with TRBJ2-2; 14 nucleotides align to TRBD2. Germline-derived CDR1 and CDR2 are SEHNR and FQNEAQ (reference sequence). This CDR3 is 17 amino acids long. The V gene end was trimmed by 5 bases and the J gene end by 4 bases; junction bases not matched to a gene: 6. CDR3: CASSPGLAGVGTGELFF. Here the CDR3 DNA reads TGTGCCAGCAGCCCGGGACTAGCGGGAGTGGGCACCGGGGAGCTGTTTTTT.

V usage is TRBV7-9 and J usage is TRBJ2-3; D is possibly TRBD2 (6 bases). The V end was cut by 3 bases, the J end by 4 bases, with 17 bases between. The germline V gene has CDR1 SEHNR and CDR2 FQNEAQ (reference sequence). The CDR3 is 16 residues long. This CDR3 reads CASSLVAAQRADTQYF. In DNA, the CDR3 is TGTGCCAGCAGCTTGGTAGCGGCCCAGCGGGCAGATACGCAGTATTTT.

This clone came up a few times. The junction and the germline gene differ at one end; a read error may be behind it. The chain employs TRBV6-1 and TRBJ2-1, with a weak D call TRBD2 (6 bases). The CDR3 totals 11 residues. Germline values: CDR1 MNHNS, CDR2 SASEGT. The CDR3 nucleotides are TGTGCCAGCAGGGGCGGGACCCAGCGGCTCTTC. It yields the protein CASRGGTQRLF.

The chain combines TRBV29-1 with TRBJ1-2; 7 nucleotides match TRBD1. Per the germline V gene, CDR1 is SQVTM and CDR2 is ANQGSEA. There are 12 residues in the CDR3. V dropped 6 bases and J dropped 7; count of bases not matched to a gene: 8. As DNA, the CDR3 is TGCAGCGTAGCCGGACAGGCTATTGGCTACACCTTC. It encodes CSVAGQAIGYTF.

The V gene is TRBV20-1, the J gene TRBJ1-1; a possible D gene is TRBD1 (5 bases). V was cut by 3 bases and J by 8 bases, with 10 bases left in between. The CDR3 runs 11 residues. Per germline, CDR1 DFQATT and CDR2 SNEGSKA (reference sequence). The CDR3 DNA reads TGCAGTGCTAGGGAACAGGTGGAAGCTTTCTTT. Its translation: CSAREQVEAFF.

The chain employs TRBV18 and TRBJ1-4; D remains unclear. The CDR3 consists of 12 residues. Trimming removed 0 bases from V and 7 bases from J, with 3 bases in between. Germline loops: CDR1 KGHSH, CDR2 LQKENI. CDR3: CASSPPAEKLFF. The CDR3 bases are TGTGCCAGCTCACCACCCGCTGAAAAACTGTTTTTT. Full variable domain (rest looked up from reference TRBV18 and TRBJ1-4): NAGVMQNPRHLVRRRGQEARLRCSPMKGHSHVYWYRQLPEEGLKFMVYLQKENIIDESGMPKERFSAEFPKEGPSILRIQQVVRGDSAAYFCASSPPAEKLFFGSGTQLSVL.

V is TRBV7-2 and J is TRBJ1-2; the D is unclear. The CDR3 sequence is 13 residues long. Germline V gene lookup returns CDR1 SGHTA and CDR2 FQGNSA. The V end was cut by 5 bases, the J end by 1 base, with 8 bases between. The CDR3 nucleotides read TGTGCCAGCAGCGCGATGGTTAACTATGGCTACACCTTC. It specifies CASSAMVNYGYTF.

The chain links TRBV7-2 to TRBJ1-1; 8 bases are a match to TRBD1. CDR1 and CDR2 from the germline V gene are SGHTA and FQGNSA. This CDR3 has 14 amino acids. The junction had 3 bases not matched to a gene; V was cut back by 2 bases and J by 4 bases. The CDR3 loop reads CASSLSGGTTEAFF. In DNA, the CDR3 is TGTGCCAGCAGCTTATCAGGGGGCACCACTGAAGCTTTCTTT.

This chain links TRBV11-2 with TRBJ2-7; 9 bases agree with TRBD1. The CDR3 contains 15 residues. After removal of 6 bases from V and 2 bases from J, the junction contained 8 bases not matched to a gene. CDR1 and CDR2 (germline): SGHAT, FQNNGV. CDR3 DNA: TGTGCCAGCAGGTTACCGGGACAGGGAACCTACGAGCAGTACTTC. This codes for CASRLPGQGTYEQYF.

This clone appeared a single time. V is TRBV10-1 and J is TRBJ2-3, with TRBD1 as a possible D gene (6 bases). The CDR3 covers 15 residues. The germline V gene encodes CDR1 WNHNN and CDR2 SYGVQD (reference sequence). Trimming removed 0 bases at V and 5 bases at J, with 12 bases between. The CDR3 is CASSESMGAKDTQYF. The CDR3 DNA sequence: TGCGCCAGCAGTGAGTCGATGGGGGCTAAAGATACGCAGTATTTT.

The table lists this clone with a count of one. The chain links TRBV6-5 to TRBJ2-7; no firm D call. The CDR3 totals 15 residues. Germline-derived CDR1 and CDR2 are MNHEY and SVGAGI. V was cut by 5 bases and J by 2 bases, with 16 bases left in between. The DNA for the CDR3 is TGTGCCAGCAGTCGGGCCCCGGTCGGTACCTACGAGCAGTACTTC. Amino acid sequence: CASSRAPVGTYEQYF.

This clone was recorded once. Other DNA sequences in this specimen translate into the identical CDR3. The V and J genes are TRBV28 and TRBJ1-2; 7 positions match TRBD1. V lost 3 bases to trimming and J lost 4 bases; unmatched junction nucleotides: 2. The germline V gene encodes CDR1 MDHEN and CDR2 SYDVKM. This CDR3 has 13 amino acids. CDR3 region: CASSLRDSYGYTF. CDR3 DNA: TGTGCCAGCAGTTTGCGGGACAGCTATGGCTACACCTTC.

The chain employs TRBV19 and TRBJ2-3, with 12 bases aligning to TRBD2. Looked up from germline, CDR1 is LNHDA and CDR2 is SQIVND (reference sequence). The CDR3 contains 15 residues. The junction had 2 bases not matched to a gene; V was cut back by 3 bases and J by 4 bases. DNA for the CDR3: TGTGCCAGTAGTATTCTAGCGGGAGGGGCAGATACGCAGTATTTT. Translated: CASSILAGGADTQYF.

The V call is TRBV5-6, the J call TRBJ2-3; 7 bases fit TRBD1. The CDR3 loop spans 12 amino acids. The V and J ends lost 6 bases and 6 bases, in that order; junction bases with no gene match: 4. Germline V gives CDR1 SGHDT, CDR2 YYEEEE. The DNA for the CDR3 is TGTGCCAGCATCAACAGGGGTGATACGCAGTATTTT. This gives the protein CASINRGDTQYF.

The rearrangement links TRBV7-2 to TRBJ2-2, with no clear D. The V and J ends lost 0 bases and 5 bases respectively, with 10 bases between them. The length of the CDR3 is 15 residues. Germline V gene sequence: CDR1 SGHTA, CDR2 FQGNSA. CDR3: CASSLARLRTGELFF. Written as DNA, the CDR3 is TGTGCCAGCAGCTTAGCCCGATTGAGAACCGGGGAGCTGTTTTTT.

The chain carries TRBV29-1 and TRBJ2-1, with a possible D match to TRBD1 (7 bases). From germline, CDR1 is SQVTM and CDR2 ANQGSEA. The V gene lost 6 bases and the J gene lost 8 bases, with 14 bases spanning the gap. The CDR3 is 12 amino acids. The CDR3 nucleotides read TGCAGCGTCAACAGGGGAGGCGATGAGCAGTTCTTC. It encodes CSVNRGGDEQFF.

The genes are TRBV2 and TRBJ1-2, with 7 bases fitting TRBD1. The ends lost 6 bases at V and 8 bases at J; junction bases unmatched: 12. This CDR3 spans 14 amino acids. Germline CDR1 SNHLY, CDR2 FYNNEI. The CDR3 region has the DNA TGTGCCAGCAGGACAGGGACCTCCCGCGGGGGCTACACCTTC. Protein product: CASRTGTSRGGYTF.

The chain uses TRBV30 and TRBJ1-1; D is undetermined. The V gene's germline CDR1 is GTSNPN and CDR2 SVGIG (reference sequence). This CDR3 region has 13 residues. V was pared by 3 bases and J by 4 bases, with 12 bases between. This chain's CDR3 is CAWRLTFSTEAFF. The CDR3 bases are TGTGCCTGGAGATTGACATTTAGCACTGAAGCTTTCTTT.

The genes are TRBV25-1 and TRBJ1-3, with D perhaps matching TRBD1 (6 bases). This CDR3 is 14 amino acids long. Per germline, CDR1 MGHDK and CDR2 SYGVNS. Trimming stripped 1 base from V and 5 bases from J, with 9 bases between. The CDR3 coding sequence is TGTGCCAGCAGTGAATGGACAGACAGAAACACCATATATTTT. The encoded protein is CASSEWTDRNTIYF.

A few counts support this clone. The rearrangement joins TRBV6-1 to TRBJ1-3, with a weak D call TRBD1 (6 bases). The V and J ends lost 2 bases and 3 bases respectively, with 17 bases between them. CDR3 size: 17 residues. The germline CDR1 and CDR2 sequences are MNHNS and SASEGT. The CDR3 DNA reads as TGTGCCAGCAGTGAATTTGCGGGGGGCCTGCTTGGAAACACCATATATTTT. Translated: CASSEFAGGLLGNTIYF.

This chain connects TRBV10-3 to TRBJ1-1; D is undetermined. Germline V gene lookup returns CDR1 ENHRY and CDR2 SYGVKD. The CDR3 is made up of 14 amino acids. Trimming shortened V by 2 bases and J by 0 bases, and 7 bases separated the two germline ends. CDR3 DNA sequence: TGTGCCATCAGTGAGGTGAACTTGAACACTGAAGCTTTCTTT. This codes for CAISEVNLNTEAFF.

The chain recombines TRBV7-2 with TRBJ1-1; possibly TRBD1 for D (5 bases). CDR3 size: 14 residues. V was shortened by 3 bases and J by 4 bases, with 12 bases between the two germline ends. From germline, CDR1 is SGHTA and CDR2 FQGNSA. For the CDR3, the DNA is TGTGCCAGCAGCTTCGACAGTTCCGGCACTGAAGCTTTCTTT. It codes for CASSFDSSGTEAFF.

Of note for this clone: The sample carries other DNA sequences with the same CDR3. The chain links TRBV6-5 to TRBJ1-2; D unclear. The CDR3 consists of 13 residues. V lost 0 bases to trimming and J lost 3 bases, with 5 bases between them. The V gene's germline CDR1 is MNHEY and CDR2 SVGAGI. The CDR3 DNA reads TGTGCCAGCAGTTACTCGACACACTATGGCTACACCTTC. Amino acids: CASSYSTHYGYTF.

Details on this clone: At the DNA level, this CDR3 is encoded by other sequences in the same sample as well. This chain links TRBV30 with TRBJ2-7; 8 bases match TRBD2. CDR1 and CDR2 (germline): GTSNPN, SVGIG (reference sequence). Germline trimming cut 2 bases from V and 2 bases from J; bases unmatched to any gene: 2. The CDR3 length is 13 residues. DNA for the CDR3: TGTGCCTGGAGTAGCGGGGGACCCTACGAGCAGTACTTC. Residues: CAWSSGGPYEQYF. Drawing the rest from reference TRBV30 and TRBJ2-7, the complete variable domain is SQTIHQWPATLVQPVGSPLSLECTVEGTSNPNLYWYRQAAGRGLQLLFYSVGIGQISSEVPQNLSASRPQDRQFILSSKKLLLSDSGFYLCAWSSGGPYEQYFGPGTRLTVT.

V is TRBV6-5 and J is TRBJ2-5; D is unresolved. Germline CDR1 reads MNHEY; CDR2 reads SVGAGI. This CDR3 has 15 residues. V lost 5 bases and J lost 1, with 14 bases in between. In DNA, the CDR3 is TGTGCCAGCAGTCTAAGGGCCCCCTCCCAAGAGACCCAGTACTTC. Encoded protein: CASSLRAPSQETQYF.

The chain carries TRBV27 and TRBJ1-4; a possible D gene is TRBD1 (5 bases). Between the trimmed V and J ends, which lost 2 bases and 8 bases, there was a span of 15 bases. From germline, CDR1 is MNHEY and CDR2 SMNVEV (reference sequence). The CDR3 consists of 15 residues. The CDR3, as DNA: TGTGCCAGCAGTTTAAACGGACGGGGGAGGGAAAAACTGTTTTTT. Translated, it gives CASSLNGRGREKLFF.

The sample holds one count of this clone. This rearrangement joins TRBV2 to TRBJ2-5; D perhaps matches TRBD2 (5 bases). The CDR3 sequence is 13 residues long. Germline V gene sequence: CDR1 SNHLY, CDR2 FYNNEI. V gave up 3 bases and J gave up 3 bases, with 8 bases separating them. The CDR3 nucleotides read TGTGCCAGCAGTGAGTTCGGGGAAGAGACCCAGTACTTC. Encoded protein: CASSEFGEETQYF. Using reference TRBV2 and TRBJ2-5 for the parts outside the CDR3, the full variable domain is EPEVTQTPSHQVTQMGQEVILRCVPISNHLYFYWYRQILGQKVEFLVSFYNNEISEKSEIFDDQFSVERPDGSNFTLKIRSTKLEDSAMYFCASSEFGEETQYFGPGTRLLVL.

The gene calls are TRBV7-2 and TRBJ1-4; the D is unclear. The CDR3 has 14 amino acids. V lost 3 bases to trimming and J lost 7 bases, with 12 bases between them. The germline CDR1 and CDR2 sequences are SGHTA and FQGNSA. The CDR3 reads CASSFLLGGEKLFF. The CDR3 nucleotides read TGTGCCAGCAGCTTTCTCCTCGGTGGTGAAAAACTGTTTTTT. Combining the CDR3 with reference TRBV7-2 and TRBJ1-4 gives the whole variable domain GAGVSQSPSNKVTEKGKDVELRCDPISGHTALYWYRQSLGQGLEFLIYFQGNSAPDKSGLPSDRFSAERTGGSVSTLTIQRTQQEDSAVYLCASSFLLGGEKLFFGSGTQLSVL.